The rows below give T cell receptor beta chains drawn from one sample of a study of blood T cell repertoires in COVID-19. Only in-frame clones appear in the TCRdb table, and some are missing; sequencing was by immunoSEQ multiplex PCR. The sample has more than 150,000 clones, 80% to 85% seen once. The sequencing input was peripheral blood. The receptor set was obtained from a woman in her thirties or forties with acute or convalescent COVID-19. CDR3s include the opening cysteine and the closing phenylalanine or tryptophan. Fields, in order: D gene, V gene, clone size, J gene, CDR3 protein, CDR3 DNA. D genes are given only for firm matches. Size is stated for part of the rows, as once, few or many counts, or as a class when the clone is expanded.

d_call: TRBD1; v_call: TRBV9; clone_size: NA; j_call: TRBJ1-4; cdr3_aa: CASSAGDRAGEKLFF; cdr3_nt: TGTGCCAGCAGCGCGGGGGACAGGGCGGGGGAAAAACTGTTTTTT
d_call: NA; v_call: TRBV5-6; clone_size: NA; j_call: TRBJ2-1; cdr3_aa: CASSSYGSQDEQFF; cdr3_nt: TGTGCCAGCAGCTCCTACGGGAGTCAGGATGAGCAGTTCTTC
d_call: NA; v_call: TRBV7-3; clone_size: few; j_call: TRBJ1-1; cdr3_aa: CASSFSPNTEAFF; cdr3_nt: TGTGCCAGCAGCTTTTCCCCTAACACTGAAGCTTTCTTT
d_call: TRBD1; v_call: TRBV5-4; clone_size: NA; j_call: TRBJ1-1; cdr3_aa: CASSGTGAVSTEAFF; cdr3_nt: TGTGCCAGCAGCGGGACAGGGGCGGTATCCACTGAAGCTTTCTTT
d_call: NA; v_call: TRBV5-1; clone_size: NA; j_call: TRBJ2-1; cdr3_aa: CASSLPSYSYNEQFF; cdr3_nt: TGCGCCAGCAGCCTGCCTAGTTACTCCTACAATGAGCAGTTCTTC
d_call: NA; v_call: TRBV11-2; clone_size: NA; j_call: TRBJ2-7; cdr3_aa: CASSLGGGSYEQYF; cdr3_nt: TGTGCCAGCAGCTTAGGGGGCGGATCCTACGAGCAGTACTTC
d_call: NA; v_call: TRBV7-2; clone_size: NA; j_call: TRBJ2-3; cdr3_aa: CASSLDRSGGPDTQYF; cdr3_nt: TGTGCCAGCAGCTTAGACAGGTCAGGGGGGCCAGATACGCAGTATTTT
d_call: NA; v_call: TRBV28; clone_size: NA; j_call: TRBJ2-7; cdr3_aa: CASSLNSPVLYEQYF; cdr3_nt: TGTGCCAGCAGTTTAAACAGCCCGGTTCTCTACGAGCAGTACTTC
d_call: TRBD2; v_call: TRBV19; clone_size: NA; j_call: TRBJ2-1; cdr3_aa: CASSRSSGGPYNEQFF; cdr3_nt: TGTGCCAGTAGTAGGTCTAGCGGGGGCCCATACAATGAGCAGTTCTTC
d_call: TRBD2; v_call: TRBV29-1; clone_size: NA; j_call: TRBJ2-1; cdr3_aa: CSVVPSRAGGYNEQFF; cdr3_nt: TGCAGCGTTGTTCCGTCGCGAGCGGGGGGATACAATGAGCAGTTCTTC
d_call: NA; v_call: TRBV9; clone_size: NA; j_call: TRBJ2-2; cdr3_aa: CASSAIGDTGELFF; cdr3_nt: TGTGCCAGCAGCGCCATAGGGGACACCGGGGAGCTGTTTTTT
d_call: NA; v_call: TRBV27; clone_size: NA; j_call: TRBJ1-1; cdr3_aa: CASSLARNTEAFF; cdr3_nt: TGTGCCAGCAGTTTAGCCAGGAACACTGAAGCTTTCTTT
d_call: TRBD2; v_call: TRBV5-1; clone_size: NA; j_call: TRBJ2-1; cdr3_aa: CASRDPSGRANEQFF; cdr3_nt: TGCGCCAGCAGGGATCCTAGCGGGAGGGCCAATGAGCAGTTCTTC
d_call: NA; v_call: TRBV29-1; clone_size: NA; j_call: TRBJ1-2; cdr3_aa: CSVEHQGDGYTF; cdr3_nt: TGCAGCGTTGAGCATCAAGGAGATGGCTACACCTTC
d_call: NA; v_call: TRBV12-5; clone_size: once; j_call: TRBJ1-1; cdr3_aa: CASGRGGTEAFF; cdr3_nt: TGTGCTAGTGGCCGGGGAGGGACTGAAGCTTTCTTT
d_call: TRBD1; v_call: TRBV28; clone_size: NA; j_call: TRBJ2-1; cdr3_aa: CASSLHTGGEQFF; cdr3_nt: TGTGCCAGCAGTTTGCATACAGGGGGTGAGCAGTTCTTC
d_call: NA; v_call: TRBV28; clone_size: NA; j_call: TRBJ2-2; cdr3_aa: CASSPRGEYTGELFF; cdr3_nt: TGTGCCAGCAGTCCCAGGGGGGAATACACCGGGGAGCTGTTTTTT
d_call: NA; v_call: TRBV3-1/TRBV3-2; clone_size: NA; j_call: TRBJ2-7; cdr3_aa: CASSQVGRVSSYEQYF; cdr3_nt: TGTGCCAGCAGCCAAGTAGGGCGGGTTAGCTCCTACGAGCAGTACTTC
d_call: TRBD1; v_call: TRBV7-9; clone_size: NA; j_call: TRBJ1-1; cdr3_aa: CASSFGQVTEAFF; cdr3_nt: TGTGCCAGCAGCTTCGGACAGGTCACTGAAGCTTTCTTT
d_call: TRBD2; v_call: TRBV6-5; clone_size: NA; j_call: TRBJ2-5; cdr3_aa: CASRTSDPRGTQYF; cdr3_nt: TGTGCCAGCAGAACTAGCGACCCCCGGGGGACCCAGTACTTC
d_call: TRBD1; v_call: TRBV11-2; clone_size: NA; j_call: TRBJ1-6; cdr3_aa: CASSPGQGVSSLHF; cdr3_nt: TGTGCCAGCAGCCCCGGACAGGGAGTCTCTTCCCTCCACTTT
d_call: TRBD2; v_call: TRBV18; clone_size: NA; j_call: TRBJ2-5; cdr3_aa: CASSPPPSGAETQYF; cdr3_nt: TGTGCCAGCTCACCACCACCTAGCGGGGCAGAGACCCAGTACTTC
d_call: TRBD2; v_call: TRBV18; clone_size: NA; j_call: TRBJ2-1; cdr3_aa: CASSGGLAPYNEQFF; cdr3_nt: TGTGCCAGCTCGGGGGGACTAGCGCCATACAATGAGCAGTTCTTC
d_call: NA; v_call: TRBV9; clone_size: once; j_call: TRBJ1-2; cdr3_aa: CASNMEGYGYTF; cdr3_nt: TGTGCCAGCAACATGGAGGGTTATGGCTACACCTTC
d_call: TRBD2; v_call: TRBV28; clone_size: NA; j_call: TRBJ2-3; cdr3_aa: CASRGGLAGRNTQYF; cdr3_nt: TGTGCCAGCAGAGGCGGACTAGCGGGACGAAATACGCAGTATTTT
d_call: TRBD2; v_call: TRBV5-1; clone_size: NA; j_call: TRBJ2-7; cdr3_aa: CARKRAARGGDEQYF; cdr3_nt: TGCGCCCGCAAGCGGGCCGCGCGGGGGGGCGACGAGCAGTACTTC
d_call: TRBD2; v_call: TRBV7-9; clone_size: NA; j_call: TRBJ2-3; cdr3_aa: CASSLVTSGTDTQYF; cdr3_nt: TGTGCCAGCAGCTTAGTGACTAGCGGCACAGATACGCAGTATTTT
d_call: TRBD2; v_call: TRBV2; clone_size: NA; j_call: TRBJ2-3; cdr3_aa: CASKAGGGTDTQYF; cdr3_nt: TGTGCTTCTAAGGCGGGGGGCGGCACAGATACGCAGTATTTT
d_call: NA; v_call: TRBV5-5; clone_size: once; j_call: TRBJ1-4; cdr3_aa: CASSPAPGREGEKLFF; cdr3_nt: TGTGCCAGCAGTCCTGCCCCGGGCAGGGAGGGCGAAAAACTGTTTTTT
d_call: NA; v_call: TRBV27; clone_size: NA; j_call: TRBJ2-7; cdr3_aa: CASSPGQGWHEQYF; cdr3_nt: TGTGCCAGCAGTCCGGGGCAGGGGTGGCACGAGCAGTACTTC
d_call: NA; v_call: TRBV7-2; clone_size: NA; j_call: TRBJ2-1; cdr3_aa: CASSLAGGYNEQFF; cdr3_nt: TGTGCCAGCAGCTTAGCGGGGGGATACAATGAGCAGTTCTTC
d_call: TRBD2; v_call: TRBV19; clone_size: once; j_call: TRBJ2-1; cdr3_aa: CASSIRGTSGRASRNEQFF; cdr3_nt: TGTGCCAGTAGTATTCGCGGGACTAGCGGGAGGGCCAGTCGGAATGAGCAGTTCTTC
d_call: TRBD1; v_call: TRBV28; clone_size: NA; j_call: TRBJ2-1; cdr3_aa: CASKEGGQGGNEQFF; cdr3_nt: TGTGCCAGCAAAGAGGGGGGACAGGGGGGAAATGAGCAGTTCTTC
d_call: TRBD1; v_call: TRBV4-1; clone_size: NA; j_call: TRBJ1-2; cdr3_aa: CASSQEYVTGGYYGYTF; cdr3_nt: TGCGCCAGCAGCCAAGAATATGTGACAGGGGGGTACTATGGCTACACCTTC
d_call: NA; v_call: TRBV5-5; clone_size: NA; j_call: TRBJ1-5; cdr3_aa: CASSLEGGNQPQHF; cdr3_nt: TGTGCCAGCAGCTTGGAGGGGGGCAATCAGCCCCAGCATTTT
d_call: NA; v_call: TRBV19; clone_size: NA; j_call: TRBJ1-1; cdr3_aa: CASSNGGWEAFF; cdr3_nt: TGTGCCAGTAGTAATGGTGGCTGGGAAGCTTTCTTT
d_call: TRBD1; v_call: TRBV2; clone_size: NA; j_call: TRBJ1-1; cdr3_aa: CASRDRVVGEAFF; cdr3_nt: TGTGCCAGCAGGGACAGGGTAGTCGGTGAAGCTTTCTTT
d_call: TRBD1; v_call: TRBV7-6; clone_size: NA; j_call: TRBJ1-2; cdr3_aa: CASSLAGQGNYGYTF; cdr3_nt: TGTGCCAGCAGCTTAGCGGGACAGGGAAACTATGGCTACACCTTC
d_call: TRBD1; v_call: TRBV30; clone_size: NA; j_call: TRBJ1-5; cdr3_aa: CAWKPGQGYQPQHF; cdr3_nt: TGTGCCTGGAAACCGGGACAGGGGTATCAGCCCCAGCATTTT
d_call: NA; v_call: TRBV18; clone_size: NA; j_call: TRBJ1-5; cdr3_aa: CASSSGGGYQPQHF; cdr3_nt: TGTGCCAGCTCATCCGGAGGCGGATATCAGCCCCAGCATTTT
d_call: NA; v_call: TRBV4-2; clone_size: NA; j_call: TRBJ1-4; cdr3_aa: CASSQNSGATNEKLFF; cdr3_nt: TGTGCCAGCAGCCAGAACTCAGGCGCAACTAATGAAAAACTGTTTTTT
d_call: NA; v_call: TRBV7-2; clone_size: NA; j_call: TRBJ2-1; cdr3_aa: CASSSGQSSYNEQFF; cdr3_nt: TGTGCCAGCAGCTCCGGACAGAGCTCCTACAATGAGCAGTTCTTC
d_call: NA; v_call: TRBV19; clone_size: NA; j_call: TRBJ2-1; cdr3_aa: CASSISRNLGNEQFF; cdr3_nt: TGTGCCAGTAGTATCAGCAGGAACCTGGGCAATGAGCAGTTCTTC
d_call: TRBD2; v_call: TRBV2; clone_size: NA; j_call: TRBJ2-2; cdr3_aa: CASSERGAGELFF; cdr3_nt: TGTGCCAGCAGCGAGCGGGGTGCCGGGGAGCTGTTTTTT